The rows below give T cell receptor beta chains drawn from one sample of a study of shared clonotypes between healthy human individuals. Some clones are missing from TCRdb's copy, which holds only in-frame ones; the method was immunoSEQ multiplex PCR. The data show roughly 2.5 million clones, over 85% seen once. The material sequenced was naive CD4+ T cells sorted from blood. Source of these receptors: a man aged 18 to 29 in good health. The CDR3 runs from the conserved cysteine through the conserved F or W. The order of the fields is D gene, clone size, J gene, V gene, CDR3 DNA, CDR3 protein. The D gene is left open where the match is weak. Not every row has a clone size; where given, it reads once, few, many or a size class.

>.|.|TRBJ2-7|TRBV9
TGTGCCAGCAGCGTAGGCGAAGGGCCGTACGAGCAGTACTTC
CASSVGEGPYEQYF
>TRBD1|.|TRBJ2-7|TRBV6-1
TGTGCCAGCAACCAGGACAGGTTAGCCTACGAGCAGTACTTC
CASNQDRLAYEQYF
>.|.|TRBJ2-3|TRBV7-9
TGTGCCAGCAGCTTTGACCGGCAGGGAGGCACAGATACGCAGTATTTT
CASSFDRQGGTDTQYF
>.|.|TRBJ2-1|TRBV10-3
TGTGCCATCAGTGGGGCAGGTCCCTTCCCCAATGAGCAGTTCTTC
CAISGAGPFPNEQFF
>.|.|TRBJ1-1|TRBV6-4
TGTGCCAGCAGTGACTCGGGAACGGGGTGGGGCACTGAAGCTTTCTTT
CASSDSGTGWGTEAFF
>TRBD1|.|TRBJ2-5|TRBV2
TGTGCCAGCAGAGGGACAGGGGGCTTTAGAGAGACCCAGTACTTC
CASRGTGGFRETQYF
>.|.|TRBJ1-1|TRBV5-4
TGTGCCAGCAGCATAGACAGTAACACTGAAGCTTTCTTT
CASSIDSNTEAFF
>.|.|TRBJ2-7|TRBV7-2
TGTGCCAGCAGCTTAGCGCGCCCTAGTATCGTCTACGAGCAGTACTTC
CASSLARPSIVYEQYF
>TRBD1|.|TRBJ2-5|TRBV10-2
TGCGCCAGCAGTGAACAGGGGGTGGAGACCCAGTACTTC
CASSEQGVETQYF
>TRBD2|.|TRBJ2-2|TRBV5-4
TGTGCCAGCAGCTTGGCCCTAGCGGGGTACACCGGGGAGCTGTTTTTT
CASSLALAGYTGELFF
>.|.|TRBJ2-1|TRBV6-5
TGTGCCAGCAGTCGAGGGGCCAATGAGCAGTTCTTC
CASSRGANEQFF
>TRBD2|once|TRBJ2-1|TRBV9
TGTGCCAGCAGCGTATCTAGCGGGGGCTACAATGAGCAGTTCTTC
CASSVSSGGYNEQFF
>.|.|TRBJ1-4|TRBV5-4
TGTGCCAGCAGCCCGGGACAAAGGGGTGAAAAACTGTTTTTT
CASSPGQRGEKLFF
>.|.|TRBJ2-2|TRBV6-6
TGTGCCAGCAGTTCCTCGGGCACCGGGGAGCTGTTTTTT
CASSSSGTGELFF
>.|.|TRBJ1-1|TRBV6-1
TGTGCCAGCAGTGAAGCGCCCCAGGGAGTAGGGACTGAAGCTTTCTTT
CASSEAPQGVGTEAFF
>TRBD2|.|TRBJ2-3|TRBV5-4
TGTGCCAGCAGCTTGGCTAGCGGACGCACAGATACGCAGTATTTT
CASSLASGRTDTQYF
>TRBD2|.|TRBJ2-1|TRBV25-1
TGTGCCAGCAGTGGGGCGGGACTAGATTACAATGAGCAGTTCTTC
CASSGAGLDYNEQFF
>TRBD2|.|TRBJ2-3|TRBV25-1
TGTGCCAGCTGCTGCCCCGGGACTATCGGATCAGATACGCAGTATTTT
CASCCPGTIGSDTQYF
>TRBD2|.|TRBJ2-7|TRBV15
TGTGCCACCAGCAGAGCGACTAGCGGGAGTCACCGCTACGAGCAGTACTTC
CATSRATSGSHRYEQYF
>.|.|TRBJ2-5|TRBV5-1
TGCGCCAGCAGCTCGAACACCCCAGAGACCCAGTACTTC
CASSSNTPETQYF
>.|.|TRBJ2-1|TRBV2
TGTGCCAGCAGTGAAGGACAGAGCTCCTACAATGAGCAGTTCTTC
CASSEGQSSYNEQFF
>.|.|TRBJ2-7|TRBV6-5
TGTGCCAGCAGACGGACAGAATACTACGAGCAGTACTTC
CASRRTEYYEQYF
>.|.|TRBJ1-2|TRBV28
TGTGCCAGCAGTCTGAACAATGGCTACACCTTC
CASSLNNGYTF
>.|.|TRBJ1-4|TRBV9
TGTGCCAGCAGCGTAGTGGGTTCGGTGGATAATGAAAAACTGTTTTTT
CASSVVGSVDNEKLFF